These 28 T cell receptor beta chains came from one sample sequenced in a study of T cell clonotyping in hematopoietic cell transplantation (dated by TCRdb to the early 2020s). The library was prepared using the immunoSEQ multiplex PCR assay. TCRdb mirrors the immuneACCESS table, restricted to in-frame sequences. Some clones are absent from its copies; in checked studies, under half trace to an unresolved V gene, and the reason for the others is unknown. For this sample there are over 45,000 clones; 86% appear just once. About 6% of the sample is in the top ten clones. The time point label of this sample denotes: recipient sample about 28 days before transplant, after cytoreduction. Sequencing used peripheral blood mononuclear cells, obtained before stem cell transplant. The receptors here all came from a man in his sixties with biphenotypic leukemia. Some clones in this sample may be carry-over from other donors' samples.

The rearrangement links TRBV5-1 to TRBJ2-7; 8 nucleotides align to TRBD1. Germline V lookup: CDR1 SGHRS, CDR2 YFSETQ. This CDR3 region has 14 residues. With 4 bases clipped from V and 0 bases from J, the junction kept 3 bases outside the gene matches. CDR3 sequence: CASSRTGGSYEQYF. Written as DNA, the CDR3 is TGCGCCAGCAGCCGCACAGGGGGCTCCTACGAGCAGTACTTC.

The chain joins TRBV14 to TRBJ1-2; D may be TRBD1 (5 bases). The V and J ends lost 1 base and 5 bases respectively, with 5 bases between them. CDR3 length: 12 amino acids. Germline CDR1 and CDR2: SGHDN and FVKESK. The CDR3 here is CASSQAGYGYTF. The CDR3 DNA follows: TGTGCCAGCAGCCAAGCAGGGTATGGCTACACCTTC. Full variable domain (missing parts from reference TRBV14 and TRBJ1-2): EAGVTQFPSHSVIEKGQTVTLRCDPISGHDNLYWYRRVMGKEIKFLLHFVKESKQDESGMPNNRFLAERTGGTYSTLKVQPAELEDSGVYFCASSQAGYGYTFGSGTRLTVV.

The V call is TRBV7-3, the J call TRBJ2-3; D is unresolved. V shed 2 bases and J shed 2 bases, with 8 bases lying between them. The CDR3 is 14 residues long. CDR1 is SGHTA, CDR2 FQGTGA, per germline. Here the CDR3 reads CASSLGLNTDTQYF. As DNA, the CDR3 is TGTGCCAGCAGCTTAGGGCTAAACACAGATACGCAGTATTTT.

The genes are TRBV30 and TRBJ1-4; D is unresolved. Deletions cut 0 bases from V and 0 bases from J, with 14 bases between. In germline, CDR1 is GTSNPN, CDR2 SVGIG (reference sequence). This CDR3 is built from 17 residues. Here the CDR3 DNA reads TGTGCCTGGAGTGTAGGTCGACTTTCGGCAACTAATGAAAAACTGTTTTTT. Encoded protein: CAWSVGRLSATNEKLFF.

This chain uses TRBV11-1 with TRBJ2-4; no clear D. The CDR3 contains 14 residues. The germline V gene encodes CDR1 SGHAT and CDR2 FQDESV (reference sequence). Trimming removed 6 bases from V and 5 bases from J, with 14 bases in between. The CDR3 nucleotides read TGTGCCAGCAGTTTCTCAGAAACCCAAAACATTCAGTACTTC. Translation gives CASSFSETQNIQYF.

The chain has TRBV28 and TRBJ2-7, with TRBD2 matching over 9 bases. This CDR3 is built from 11 residues. Germline-derived CDR1 and CDR2 are MDHEN and SYDVKM. Trimming cost V 6 bases and J 7 bases; bases outside gene matches: 1. DNA for the CDR3: TGTGCCAGCAGACTAGCGGGTGAGCAGTACTTC. As protein: CASRLAGEQYF.

The chain has TRBV2 and TRBJ2-3; D gene ambiguous. The CDR3 covers 11 residues. Deletions cut 7 bases from V and 6 bases from J, with 8 bases between. Germline values: CDR1 SNHLY, CDR2 FYNNEI. CDR3 protein: CASILDDTQYF. In DNA, the CDR3 is TGTGCCAGCATCCTTGATGATACGCAGTATTTT.

The chain combines TRBV28 with TRBJ1-5; D not resolved. This CDR3 has 14 amino acids. Germline values: CDR1 MDHEN, CDR2 SYDVKM. V was pared by 4 bases and J by 7 bases, with 14 bases between. The CDR3 coding sequence is TGTGCCAGCAGTTCCGGCTCCCACGAGCAGCCCCAGCATTTT. The encoded protein is CASSSGSHEQPQHF.

V is TRBV5-1 and J is TRBJ2-2, with TRBD1 matching over 9 bases. Per germline, CDR1 SGHRS and CDR2 YFSETQ. CDR3 size: 19 residues. Germline trimming cut 2 bases from V and 1 base from J; bases unmatched to any gene: 12. Here the CDR3 reads CASSFDYRGPELNTGELFF. CDR3 DNA sequence: TGCGCCAGCAGCTTTGATTACAGGGGGCCCGAGCTGAACACCGGGGAGCTGTTTTTT.

J is TRBJ2-2 and V is TRBV6-1; 7 positions agree with TRBD2. V was clipped by 9 bases and J by 2 bases; unmatched bases: 9. Germline CDR1 is MNHNS and CDR2 is SASEGT. The CDR3 totals 15 residues. As DNA, the CDR3 is TGTGCCAGTCAGTGGGGGAGGGGAAACACCGGGGAGCTGTTTTTT. Translated: CASQWGRGNTGELFF.

CDR3 in amino acids: CASLNGGEQYF. CDR3 sequence (DNA): TGTGCCAGCCTAAACGGGGGCGAGCAGTACTTC. The gene calls are TRBV28 and TRBJ2-7, with a weak D call TRBD2 (6 bases). The V gene's germline CDR1 is MDHEN and CDR2 SYDVKM. The CDR3 covers 11 residues. V shed 8 bases and J shed 6 bases, with 11 bases lying between them.

The chain is built from TRBV4-2 and TRBJ1-2; perhaps TRBD1 as D (6 bases). Germline lookup yields CDR1 LGHNA and CDR2 YNFKEQ. V dropped 3 bases and J dropped 5 bases, with 19 bases sitting between them. The CDR3 consists of 16 residues. The CDR3 spells CASSHKGDSPGYGYTF. CDR3 coding DNA: TGTGCCAGCAGCCACAAGGGGGATAGTCCGGGGTATGGCTACACCTTC.

J is TRBJ2-3 and V is TRBV6-5; 7 nucleotides agree with TRBD1. The trim removed 6 bases at V and 4 bases at J, leaving 7 bases unmatched. The germline V gene has CDR1 MNHEY and CDR2 SVGAGI. CDR3 size: 14 residues. CDR3 in amino acids: CASSLDRLADTQYF. The CDR3 nucleotides are TGTGCCAGCAGCCTGGACAGGTTAGCAGATACGCAGTATTTT.

The chain is built from TRBV19 and TRBJ2-3; D uncertain. V lost 2 bases to trimming and J lost 4 bases, with 10 bases between them. This CDR3 has 14 residues. CDR1 LNHDA and CDR2 SQIVND come from the germline V gene (reference sequence). CDR3 DNA: TGTGCCAGTAGTATATGGACCGGTCCAGATACGCAGTATTTT. Its protein is CASSIWTGPDTQYF. The full variable domain, rest sourced from reference TRBV19 and TRBJ2-3, is DGGITQSPKYLFRKEGQNVTLSCEQNLNHDAMYWYRQDPGQGLRLIYYSQIVNDFQKGDIAEGYSVSREKKESFPLTVTSAQKNPTAFYLCASSIWTGPDTQYFGPGTRLTVL.

The chain has TRBV13 and TRBJ1-2, with a possible D match to TRBD1 (5 bases). V lost 5 bases, J lost 5 bases, and 15 bases lay in between. This CDR3 is 14 amino acids long. Germline CDR1 is PRHDT and CDR2 is FYEKMQ (reference sequence). CDR3 nucleotide sequence: TGTGCCAGCAGCGAAATGAGGGGAGTATATGGCTACACCTTC. Translating it yields CASSEMRGVYGYTF.

The chain recombines TRBV5-1 with TRBJ1-1, with TRBD1 identical over 7 bases. In germline, CDR1 is SGHRS, CDR2 YFSETQ. The CDR3 covers 14 residues. Losses at the gene ends were 3 bases for V and 3 bases for J; bases not matched to a gene: 5. In DNA form, the CDR3 reads TGCGCCAGCAGCTCTTCACAGGGGTACACTGAAGCTTTCTTT. This codes for CASSSSQGYTEAFF.

In its sample, this clone was seen once. The chain carries TRBV28 and TRBJ1-5; possibly TRBD1 for D (5 bases). The CDR3 consists of 12 residues. CDR1 is MDHEN and CDR2 is SYDVKM in the germline V gene. V was clipped by 2 bases and J by 9 bases, with 8 bases between them. In DNA, the CDR3 is TGTGCCAGCAGTTTAGGGGGGTGGCCCCAGCATTTT. Translating it yields CASSLGGWPQHF. Based on the CDR3 plus reference TRBV28 and TRBJ1-5, the full variable domain is DVKVTQSSRYLVKRTGEKVFLECVQDMDHENMFWYRQDPGLGLRLIYFSYDVKMKEKGDIPEGYSVSREKKERFSLILESASTNQTSMYLCASSLGGWPQHFGDGTRLSIL.

This rearrangement joins TRBV4-2 to TRBJ1-4; D is undetermined. V was pared by 5 bases and J by 7 bases, with 17 bases between. This CDR3 is built from 15 residues. The germline CDR1 and CDR2 sequences are LGHNA and YNFKEQ. The CDR3 here is CASSTRSAVGEKLFF. In nucleotides, the CDR3 is TGTGCCAGCAGCACCCGGAGCGCGGTTGGTGAAAAACTGTTTTTT.

This clone has only a few counts. V is TRBV4-2 and J is TRBJ1-1; D gene unclear. Trimming took 0 bases from V and 1 from J, leaving 6 bases between them. Germline CDR1 is LGHNA and CDR2 is YNFKEQ. The CDR3 has 14 residues. The CDR3: CASSQDPQNTEAFF. The CDR3 region has the DNA TGTGCCAGCAGCCAAGATCCCCAGAACACTGAAGCTTTCTTT.

The V and J genes are TRBV30 and TRBJ1-1, with D uncertain. This CDR3 contains 11 residues. V gave up 5 bases and J gave up 5 bases, with 9 bases separating them. The germline V gene encodes CDR1 GTSNPN and CDR2 SVGIG (reference sequence). As DNA, the CDR3 is TGTGCCTGGGGAGGGCTTACTGAAGCTTTCTTT. Translating gives CAWGGLTEAFF.

The genes are TRBV28 and TRBJ2-7; D perhaps matches TRBD2 (6 bases). V lost 7 bases to trimming and J lost 3 bases, with 19 bases between them. The germline gives CDR1 MDHEN, CDR2 SYDVKM. The CDR3 contains 15 residues. The CDR3 coding sequence is TGTGCCAGCAACCCAACCGGGAAGCGGGTCTACGAGCAGTACTTC. Its protein is CASNPTGKRVYEQYF. The whole variable domain, remainder taken from reference TRBV28 and TRBJ2-7, is DVKVTQSSRYLVKRTGEKVFLECVQDMDHENMFWYRQDPGLGLRLIYFSYDVKMKEKGDIPEGYSVSREKKERFSLILESASTNQTSMYLCASNPTGKRVYEQYFGPGTRLTVT.

This rearrangement joins TRBV30 to TRBJ2-7, with a tentative D call TRBD2 (7 bases). CDR1 and CDR2 (germline): GTSNPN, SVGIG (reference sequence). CDR3 length: 14 residues. Trimming pared 4 bases from V and 7 bases from J, leaving 20 bases between. DNA for the CDR3: TGTGCCTGGAAGAAGGGGGGAGGGCCTGAAGAGCAGTACTTC. Translated, it gives CAWKKGGGPEEQYF.

The rearrangement uses TRBV7-9 and TRBJ2-3; the D gene is possibly TRBD2 (6 bases). CDR1 and CDR2 (germline): SEHNR, FQNEAQ (reference sequence). Trimming removed 5 bases from V and 1 base from J, with 10 bases in between. The CDR3 is made up of 14 amino acids. CDR3 amino acids: CASSGTLGTDTQYF. CDR3 DNA: TGTGCCAGCAGCGGGACTCTTGGCACAGATACGCAGTATTTT.

The rearrangement uses TRBV11-2 and TRBJ2-5; 8 bases align to TRBD2. In germline, CDR1 is SGHAT, CDR2 FQNNGV. The length of the CDR3 is 14 residues. The V gene end was trimmed by 1 base and the J gene end by 5 bases; junction bases not matched to a gene: 3. CDR3 nucleotides: TGTGCCAGCAGCTTAGTTTCTAGCGGGGAGACCCAGTACTTC. Its translation: CASSLVSSGETQYF.

The chain joins TRBV9 to TRBJ2-3, with D unresolved. The CDR3 sequence is 14 residues long. V lost 0 bases, J lost 4 bases, and 9 bases lay in between. Per germline, CDR1 SGDLS and CDR2 YYNGEE. CDR3 coding DNA: TGTGCCAGCAGCGTAGATCATCAGCCAGATACGCAGTATTTT. Encoded protein: CASSVDHQPDTQYF.

The V gene is TRBV28, the J gene TRBJ2-7, with 10 bases matching TRBD1. Trimming cost V 5 bases and J 7 bases; bases outside gene matches: 11. CDR1 is MDHEN and CDR2 is SYDVKM in the germline V gene. This CDR3 contains 15 residues. This chain's CDR3 is CASSPPGQGRSEQYF. In DNA, the CDR3 is TGTGCCAGCAGTCCGCCGGGACAGGGGCGTTCGGAGCAGTACTTC.

This clone was observed a handful of times. The J gene is TRBJ1-5, the V gene TRBV28; D is unresolved. The CDR3 is 13 amino acids. CDR1 MDHEN and CDR2 SYDVKM come from the germline V gene. V was trimmed by 6 bases and J by 5 bases, leaving 11 bases between them. CDR3 coding DNA: TGTGCCAGCAGGTCGAATTCCGATCAGCCCCAGCATTTT. Translation: CASRSNSDQPQHF.

V and J are TRBV7-9 and TRBJ2-7, with TRBD2 as a possible D gene (6 bases). Germline CDR1 reads SEHNR; CDR2 reads FQNEAQ (reference sequence). CDR3 length equals 12 residues. Trimming left V 8 bases short and J 10 bases short, with 18 bases between. The CDR3 reads CASSGDSSRQYF. DNA of the CDR3: TGTGCCAGCTCCGGGGACTCATCGCGTCAGTACTTC. Filled out from reference TRBV7-9 and TRBJ2-7, the complete variable domain reads DTGVSQNPRHKITKRGQNVTFRCDPISEHNRLYWYRQTLGQGPEFLTYFQNEAQLEKSRLLSDRFSAERPKGSFSTLEIQRTEQGDSAMYLCASSGDSSRQYFGPGTRLTVT.